Presented here are 5 T cell receptor beta chains from one specimen sequenced in a study of blood T cells in healthy people across ages. Alongside a J-beta primer mix, a sample-barcoded 5' primer served in a second PCR lasting about 6 to 11 cycles. Via MiXCR, TCRdb re-called the 5' RACE reads, giving one row per CDR3 protein. In the table there are about 1.6 million distinct CDR3 sequences, almost 35% of which are singletons. The sequenced material came from blood. The receptors were sampled from a woman in her twenties or thirties in good health.

V usage is TRBV5-6 and J usage is TRBJ1-1, with unresolved D. The CDR3 sequence is 16 residues long. V was clipped by 4 bases and J by 0 bases, with 16 bases between them. Germline CDR1 SGHDT, CDR2 YYEEEE. The CDR3 here is CASSRRTENLNTEAFF. In nucleotides, the CDR3 is TGTGCCAGCAGCCGACGGACGGAGAATTTGAACACTGAAGCTTTCTTT.

This clonotype has just a few counts. J is TRBJ2-1 and V is TRBV7-6; D gene uncertain. Germline V gives CDR1 SGHVS, CDR2 FNYEAQ. The CDR3 has 16 residues. The V end lost 1 base, the J end lost 3 bases, and 13 bases lay between the germline ends. The CDR3 region is CASSLELFANYNEQFF. CDR3 DNA sequence: TGTGCCAGCAGCTTAGAACTCTTTGCGAACTACAATGAGCAGTTCTTC.

The V gene is TRBV28, the J gene TRBJ1-6; 7 bases are shared with TRBD1. The CDR3 has 14 residues. Unmatched junction bases numbered 6, after V lost 6 bases and J lost 7 bases. Germline CDR1 reads MDHEN; CDR2 reads SYDVKM. This chain's CDR3 is CASRIGTVNSPLHF. CDR3 DNA: TGTGCCAGCAGGATCGGGACAGTAAATTCACCCCTCCACTTT.

Turning to this clonotype: A clone one base away is much larger, so this may be a read error. The chain uses TRBV7-2 and TRBJ2-7; D may be TRBD1 or TRBD2 (5 bases each). V was cut by 4 bases and J by 7 bases, with 26 bases left in between. The CDR3 is 17 amino acids. The V gene's germline CDR1 is SGHTA and CDR2 FQGNSA. The CDR3 spells CASSSHPGTADPREQYF. In nucleotides, the CDR3 is TGTGCCAGCAGCTCCCACCCGGGGACCGCGGATCCGCGGGAGCAGTACTTC.

This clonotype was detected ten times or more. The chain couples TRBV27 to TRBJ2-1; D perhaps matches TRBD1 (7 bases). The germline CDR1 and CDR2 sequences are MNHEY and SMNVEV (reference sequence). The CDR3 loop spans 16 amino acids. Trimming stripped 6 bases from V and 2 bases from J, with 17 bases between. The CDR3 spells CASRRDREAPYNEQFF. Written as DNA, the CDR3 is TGTGCCAGCAGGCGCGACAGGGAGGCCCCCTACAATGAGCAGTTCTTC.